These T cell receptor beta chains were read from a single sample in a study of T-cell reconstitution after alpha-beta-depleted transplantation in children. TCRdb recomputed calls from the PCR reads with MiXCR, one row per CDR3 protein. This repertoire shows approximately 120,000 distinct CDR3 sequences, around a tenth found once; its top ten account for around 24%. Sequenced here: PBMCs, mostly from graft donor cells, sampled 180 days after TCRalphabeta/CD19-depleted stem cell transplant. These receptors were taken from a girl in the first two years of life who had a stem cell transplant for combined immunodeficiency, so the T cells may come from the graft donor. Both conserved end residues are part of each CDR3. D genes are given only for firm matches. The size field is filled for only some rows; it gives once, few, many or a size class.

clone size: few
D gene: -
V gene: TRBV7-2
J gene: TRBJ2-3
CDR3 DNA: TGTGCCAGCAACTCGAGGCGGGGCCCCGGGTCGGATACGCAGTATTTT
CDR3 protein: CASNSRRGPGSDTQYF

clone size: -
D gene: TRBD1
V gene: TRBV20-1
J gene: TRBJ2-3
CDR3 DNA: TGCAGTGCTAGAGCCTTGAGGGACAGGGTGGCCACAGATACGCAGTATTTT
CDR3 protein: CSARALRDRVATDTQYF

clone size: -
D gene: -
V gene: TRBV7-9
J gene: TRBJ1-1
CDR3 DNA: TGTGCCAGCAGCACAGACGGGAACACTGAAGCTTTCTTT
CDR3 protein: CASSTDGNTEAFF

clone size: -
D gene: -
V gene: TRBV7-2
J gene: TRBJ2-7
CDR3 DNA: TGTGCCAGCAGCGTCAGGGACGGGAACTACGAGCAGTACTTC
CDR3 protein: CASSVRDGNYEQYF

clone size: -
D gene: TRBD1
V gene: TRBV10-3
J gene: TRBJ1-6
CDR3 DNA: TGTGCCACCCAAAAGACAGGGGGCGGATCACCCCTCCACTTT
CDR3 protein: CATQKTGGGSPLHF

clone size: few
D gene: TRBD1
V gene: TRBV7-2
J gene: TRBJ2-1
CDR3 DNA: TGTGCCAGCAGCTACCGGGACAGGGGGCTTAGGGGCAATGAGCAGTTCTTC
CDR3 protein: CASSYRDRGLRGNEQFF

clone size: many
D gene: -
V gene: TRBV25-1
J gene: TRBJ1-1
CDR3 DNA: TGTGAATGGGGGGGCCGGAACACTGAAGCTTTCTTT
CDR3 protein: CEWGGRNTEAFF

clone size: -
D gene: -
V gene: TRBV29-1
J gene: TRBJ2-6
CDR3 DNA: TGCAGCGTTGAAAGCTTCGGAAATGGGGCCAACGTCCTGACTTTC
CDR3 protein: CSVESFGNGANVLTF

clone size: few
D gene: -
V gene: TRBV20-1
J gene: TRBJ2-5
CDR3 DNA: TGCAGTGCTCTAGGTTCAGAGACCCAGTACTTC
CDR3 protein: CSALGSETQYF

clone size: few
D gene: -
V gene: TRBV20-1
J gene: TRBJ2-5
CDR3 DNA: TGCAGTGCAAACCTACAGGGTCAAGAGACCCAGTACTTC
CDR3 protein: CSANLQGQETQYF

clone size: -
D gene: TRBD2
V gene: TRBV5-1
J gene: TRBJ2-7
CDR3 DNA: TGCGCCAGCAGCTCCCCAACTAGCGGAGATCCTCGCTACGAGCAGTACTTC
CDR3 protein: CASSSPTSGDPRYEQYF

clone size: many
D gene: -
V gene: TRBV4-2
J gene: TRBJ1-1
CDR3 DNA: TGTGCCAGCAGACCCACAGGGTTAGGCACTGAAGCTTTCTTT
CDR3 protein: CASRPTGLGTEAFF

clone size: -
D gene: -
V gene: TRBV29-1
J gene: TRBJ1-3
CDR3 DNA: TGCAGCGCCAGCGGGACACTCTCTGGAAACACCATATATTTT
CDR3 protein: CSASGTLSGNTIYF

clone size: few
D gene: TRBD1
V gene: TRBV6-1
J gene: TRBJ2-7
CDR3 DNA: TGTGCCAGCACGGACAGGGGACGCTACGAGCAGTACTTC
CDR3 protein: CASTDRGRYEQYF

clone size: -
D gene: -
V gene: TRBV20-1
J gene: TRBJ2-7
CDR3 DNA: TGCAGTGCTAGAGGTGGAGGAACGGTTGAAGAGCAGTACTTC
CDR3 protein: CSARGGGTVEEQYF

clone size: many
D gene: TRBD2
V gene: TRBV4-2
J gene: TRBJ2-1
CDR3 DNA: TGTGCCAGCAGCCAAGATCCGACTAGCGGGAGGGCCTATGAGCAGTTCTTC
CDR3 protein: CASSQDPTSGRAYEQFF

clone size: many
D gene: TRBD1
V gene: TRBV10-3
J gene: TRBJ1-5
CDR3 DNA: TGTGCCATCAGTGCCGGGACAGCATATAGCAATCAGCCCCAGCATTTT
CDR3 protein: CAISAGTAYSNQPQHF

clone size: few
D gene: -
V gene: TRBV27
J gene: TRBJ2-3
CDR3 DNA: TGTGCCAGCGGACACTGGGGCGGTCCCACAGATACGCAGTATTTT
CDR3 protein: CASGHWGGPTDTQYF

clone size: many
D gene: -
V gene: TRBV5-1
J gene: TRBJ2-7
CDR3 DNA: TGCGCCAGCAGCTTGGCCATGAGGCACGAGCAGTACTTC
CDR3 protein: CASSLAMRHEQYF

clone size: -
D gene: -
V gene: TRBV4-1
J gene: TRBJ2-1
CDR3 DNA: TGCGCCAGCAGCCAAGTGGGGACGGGACGTTCCTACAATGAGCAGTTCTTC
CDR3 protein: CASSQVGTGRSYNEQFF

clone size: many
D gene: TRBD1
V gene: TRBV11-2
J gene: TRBJ2-7
CDR3 DNA: TGTGCCAGCAGCTTAGAGATACACGCCGGGACAGGGGTCTACGAGCAGTACTTC
CDR3 protein: CASSLEIHAGTGVYEQYF

clone size: few
D gene: -
V gene: TRBV20-1
J gene: TRBJ2-6
CDR3 DNA: TGCAGTGCTAGAGATTTTAGGGCAACAGGGCCAAGCTCTGGGGCCAACGTCCTGACTTTC
CDR3 protein: CSARDFRATGPSSGANVLTF

clone size: -
D gene: -
V gene: TRBV4-3
J gene: TRBJ1-6
CDR3 DNA: TGCGCCAGCAGCCAGCTCATTAATTCACCCCTCCACTTT
CDR3 protein: CASSQLINSPLHF

clone size: -
D gene: -
V gene: TRBV12-3/TRBV12-4
J gene: TRBJ2-1
CDR3 DNA: TGTGCCAGCAGTTTACATTATGAGCAGTTCTTC
CDR3 protein: CASSLHYEQFF

clone size: few
D gene: TRBD2
V gene: TRBV7-2
J gene: TRBJ2-5
CDR3 DNA: TGTGCCAGCAGCTTAGCAAGCGGGGGGGGTCAAGAGACCCAGTACTTC
CDR3 protein: CASSLASGGGQETQYF

clone size: -
D gene: -
V gene: TRBV2
J gene: TRBJ2-4
CDR3 DNA: TGTGCCAGCAGTGAGAGGACTGACAAAAACATTCAGTACTTC
CDR3 protein: CASSERTDKNIQYF

clone size: -
D gene: -
V gene: TRBV6-5
J gene: TRBJ2-2
CDR3 DNA: TGTGCCAGCAGTTACTCCTCCAACACCGGGGAGCTGTTTTTT
CDR3 protein: CASSYSSNTGELFF

clone size: few
D gene: -
V gene: TRBV29-1
J gene: TRBJ2-7
CDR3 DNA: TGCAGCGCTGAACTGGGGTTCGGCTTAAGCTACGAGCAGTACTTC
CDR3 protein: CSAELGFGLSYEQYF

clone size: few
D gene: TRBD2
V gene: TRBV20-1
J gene: TRBJ2-1
CDR3 DNA: TGCAGTGCTAGAGAGGGGACTAACCAAAACTACAATGAGCAGTTCTTC
CDR3 protein: CSAREGTNQNYNEQFF

clone size: -
D gene: -
V gene: TRBV3-1
J gene: TRBJ2-5
CDR3 DNA: TGTGCCAGCAGCCCGGACGGCACACGGGACCGGGGAAAAGAGATCCAGTACTTC
CDR3 protein: CASSPDGTRDRGKEIQYF

clone size: many
D gene: TRBD1
V gene: TRBV7-2
J gene: TRBJ2-2
CDR3 DNA: TGTGCCAGCAGCTCGGACAGGGTGGGCACCGGGGAGCTGTTTTTT
CDR3 protein: CASSSDRVGTGELFF

clone size: few
D gene: TRBD1
V gene: TRBV18
J gene: TRBJ1-5
CDR3 DNA: TGTGCCAGCTCACCTGACAGGGGGCTGTATCAGCCCCAGCATTTT
CDR3 protein: CASSPDRGLYQPQHF

clone size: -
D gene: -
V gene: TRBV20-1
J gene: TRBJ1-1
CDR3 DNA: TGCAGTGCTACCTTGGGACGGCTCATGAACACTGAAGCTTTCTTT
CDR3 protein: CSATLGRLMNTEAFF

clone size: few
D gene: TRBD2
V gene: TRBV29-1
J gene: TRBJ2-2
CDR3 DNA: TGCAGCGTCTTCTTGGCGGGAGGGCCCGGCGGGGAGCTGTTTTTT
CDR3 protein: CSVFLAGGPGGELFF

clone size: few
D gene: TRBD2
V gene: TRBV12-3/TRBV12-4
J gene: TRBJ2-5
CDR3 DNA: TGTGCCAGCACCTCTTACGGATTAGCGGGAGAACAAGAGACCCAGTACTTC
CDR3 protein: CASTSYGLAGEQETQYF

clone size: -
D gene: TRBD1
V gene: TRBV20-1
J gene: TRBJ2-7
CDR3 DNA: TGCAGTGCTACCCGGGACAGGGCCTCCTACGAGCAGTACTTC
CDR3 protein: CSATRDRASYEQYF

clone size: few
D gene: TRBD2
V gene: TRBV20-1
J gene: TRBJ2-1
CDR3 DNA: TGCAGTGCTAGAGATCCTGGGACTAGCGGGAGAGAGCAGTTCTTC
CDR3 protein: CSARDPGTSGREQFF

clone size: -
D gene: -
V gene: TRBV20-1
J gene: TRBJ2-3
CDR3 DNA: TGCAGTGCTAGAGCCCTTAGCACAGATACGCAGTATTTT
CDR3 protein: CSARALSTDTQYF

clone size: -
D gene: -
V gene: TRBV5-6
J gene: TRBJ2-5
CDR3 DNA: TGTGCCAGCGGCCCCGGGTTCCAAGGGACCCAGTACTTC
CDR3 protein: CASGPGFQGTQYF

clone size: few
D gene: -
V gene: TRBV20-1
J gene: TRBJ2-2
CDR3 DNA: TGCAGTGCTTCCCGCCCGGGAAGAGTGACCGGGGAGCTGTTTTTT
CDR3 protein: CSASRPGRVTGELFF

clone size: -
D gene: TRBD1
V gene: TRBV27
J gene: TRBJ1-1
CDR3 DNA: TGTGCCAGCAGTTTCGGGGACAGGTACACTGAAGCTTTCTTT
CDR3 protein: CASSFGDRYTEAFF

clone size: few
D gene: -
V gene: TRBV7-2
J gene: TRBJ1-4
CDR3 DNA: TGTGCCAGCAGTCTTCAGGGTGGCTTAAATGAAAAACTGTTTTTT
CDR3 protein: CASSLQGGLNEKLFF

clone size: few
D gene: -
V gene: TRBV6-5
J gene: TRBJ2-7
CDR3 DNA: TGTGCCAGCAGTTACCGGCCTGACTGGACCTACGAGCAGTACTTC
CDR3 protein: CASSYRPDWTYEQYF

clone size: -
D gene: -
V gene: TRBV6-2/TRBV6-3
J gene: TRBJ1-5
CDR3 DNA: TGTGCCAGCAGTAGGAAGGGACCCGATAGCAATCAGCCCCAGCATTTT
CDR3 protein: CASSRKGPDSNQPQHF

clone size: -
D gene: -
V gene: TRBV20-1
J gene: TRBJ2-5
CDR3 DNA: TGCAGTGCTAAACGGTACCAAGAGACCCAGTACTTC
CDR3 protein: CSAKRYQETQYF